This is a list of T cell receptor beta chains from one sample in a study of shared clonotypes between healthy human individuals. The table came from immunoSEQ multiplex PCR; TCRdb's copy has only in-frame clones and leaves some out. The sample includes millions of clones, approximately 94% of them seen just once. Sequencing used naive CD8+ T cells sorted from blood. All receptors come from a man aged 18 to 30 in good health. Each CDR3 is given with its conserved first and last residue. Each record gives: J gene, clone size, V gene, CDR3 protein. Only part of the rows carry a size: once, few, many, or a class if the clone is expanded.

j_gene: TRBJ2-7; abundance: NA; v_gene: TRBV9; CDR3aa: CASSAGDHNSYEQYF
j_gene: TRBJ2-4; abundance: NA; v_gene: TRBV4-3; CDR3aa: CASSQEMLGAKNIQYF
j_gene: TRBJ1-1; abundance: NA; v_gene: TRBV4-3; CDR3aa: CASSQDTEGLNTEAFF
j_gene: TRBJ2-3; abundance: NA; v_gene: TRBV7-8; CDR3aa: CASSTHLEADTQYF
j_gene: TRBJ2-1; abundance: NA; v_gene: TRBV4-3; CDR3aa: CASSQERTYTSYNEQFF
j_gene: TRBJ2-7; abundance: NA; v_gene: TRBV5-1; CDR3aa: CASSLRIGREVQLDF
j_gene: TRBJ2-7; abundance: NA; v_gene: TRBV19; CDR3aa: CASSIGSYSYEQYF
j_gene: TRBJ2-3; abundance: NA; v_gene: TRBV13; CDR3aa: CASSPLGGNTDTQYF
j_gene: TRBJ2-2; abundance: NA; v_gene: TRBV6-5; CDR3aa: CASSYTNTGELFF
j_gene: TRBJ2-1; abundance: NA; v_gene: TRBV29-1; CDR3aa: CSVEAGVGFSNEQFF
j_gene: TRBJ1-1; abundance: NA; v_gene: TRBV19; CDR3aa: CASSTSPGYAEAFF
j_gene: TRBJ2-3; abundance: once; v_gene: TRBV30; CDR3aa: CAWSGAGADTQYF
j_gene: TRBJ1-1; abundance: NA; v_gene: TRBV5-6; CDR3aa: CASSPFMQNTEAFF
j_gene: TRBJ1-2; abundance: NA; v_gene: TRBV27; CDR3aa: CASSQVGGGFYGYTF
j_gene: TRBJ2-1; abundance: NA; v_gene: TRBV7-2; CDR3aa: CASSPFSGSMGDEQFF
j_gene: TRBJ2-1; abundance: NA; v_gene: TRBV4-3; CDR3aa: CASSQDGANHNEQFF
j_gene: TRBJ1-5; abundance: NA; v_gene: TRBV4-1; CDR3aa: CASSQTRQGPQPQHF
j_gene: TRBJ2-5; abundance: NA; v_gene: TRBV5-1; CDR3aa: CASSLEGVGGPETQYF
j_gene: TRBJ2-5; abundance: NA; v_gene: TRBV5-4; CDR3aa: CASSPDRGGETQYF
j_gene: TRBJ2-2; abundance: NA; v_gene: TRBV27; CDR3aa: CASSSVDSLGTGELFF
j_gene: TRBJ2-3; abundance: NA; v_gene: TRBV2; CDR3aa: CASSEGPPDTQYF
j_gene: TRBJ2-1; abundance: NA; v_gene: TRBV15; CDR3aa: CATSGLQQGTHYNEQFF
j_gene: TRBJ1-2; abundance: NA; v_gene: TRBV19; CDR3aa: CASSIGIPITLFGYTF
j_gene: TRBJ2-4; abundance: NA; v_gene: TRBV28; CDR3aa: CASSRGQSEKHSPIQYF
j_gene: TRBJ2-1; abundance: NA; v_gene: TRBV6-5; CDR3aa: CASSLGNEQFF
j_gene: TRBJ2-4; abundance: once; v_gene: TRBV7-6; CDR3aa: CASSLLGTENIQYF
j_gene: TRBJ2-7; abundance: NA; v_gene: TRBV6-6; CDR3aa: CASSSGTYEQYF
j_gene: TRBJ2-4; abundance: NA; v_gene: TRBV11-2; CDR3aa: CASSLSREAKNIQYF
j_gene: TRBJ1-1; abundance: NA; v_gene: TRBV7-9; CDR3aa: CASSPGPSEAFF
j_gene: TRBJ2-7; abundance: NA; v_gene: TRBV19; CDR3aa: CASSAAVNYEQYF
j_gene: TRBJ2-2; abundance: NA; v_gene: TRBV9; CDR3aa: CASSVVSGQVTGELFF
j_gene: TRBJ2-5; abundance: NA; v_gene: TRBV7-6; CDR3aa: CASSLYGETTDRETQYF
j_gene: TRBJ1-3; abundance: NA; v_gene: TRBV11-2; CDR3aa: CASSFAGNTIYF
j_gene: TRBJ1-1; abundance: NA; v_gene: TRBV7-9; CDR3aa: CASSLTGGTEAFF
j_gene: TRBJ1-2; abundance: NA; v_gene: TRBV6-1; CDR3aa: CASSESGGLSYGYTF
j_gene: TRBJ2-7; abundance: NA; v_gene: TRBV7-9; CDR3aa: CASSLVGQGPREQYF
j_gene: TRBJ1-1; abundance: NA; v_gene: TRBV29-1; CDR3aa: CSALDPEAFF
j_gene: TRBJ2-5; abundance: once; v_gene: TRBV7-9; CDR3aa: CASSNTLRGQLQETQYF
j_gene: TRBJ2-7; abundance: NA; v_gene: TRBV5-4; CDR3aa: CASSLAGADPYEQYF
j_gene: TRBJ2-1; abundance: NA; v_gene: TRBV5-1; CDR3aa: CASSLGAGEQFF
j_gene: TRBJ2-2; abundance: NA; v_gene: TRBV10-3; CDR3aa: CAISEAGPGELFF
j_gene: TRBJ2-2; abundance: NA; v_gene: TRBV7-9; CDR3aa: CASSLSGSLNTGELFF
j_gene: TRBJ1-1; abundance: NA; v_gene: TRBV4-1; CDR3aa: CAGGWGPLTEAFF
j_gene: TRBJ2-1; abundance: NA; v_gene: TRBV4-3; CDR3aa: CASSPTLAGEGDEQFF
j_gene: TRBJ1-1; abundance: NA; v_gene: TRBV27; CDR3aa: CASSFVWVGKNTEAFF
j_gene: NA; abundance: NA; v_gene: TRBV25-1; CDR3aa: CASSEFRQGHEQYF
j_gene: TRBJ1-5; abundance: NA; v_gene: TRBV15; CDR3aa: CATSRADSEIGQPQHF
j_gene: TRBJ1-4; abundance: NA; v_gene: TRBV13; CDR3aa: CASSLGVTNEKLFF